The present entry profiles one T cell receptor (beta chain) with its context. With a much larger clone just one base away, this may be a read error. This entry is derived from a study of tumor-infiltrating lymphocytes in primary liver carcinoma. A constant-region primer primed TCR beta cDNA synthesis from 450 to 550 ng of total RNA. Library construction for TCR beta comprised three nested multiplex PCR rounds performed with slightly modified ARM-PCR. Rounds one and two of PCR, each of around 9 cycles, were primed with TRBV1-TRBV30 forward primers and a C-beta reverse primer. In TCRdb, the multiplex PCR reads were re-called with MiXCR into one record per CDR3 protein. The sample shows over 250,000 distinct CDR3 sequences, nearly 60% of them seen only once. The CDR3 consists of 14 residues. V lost 3 bases to trimming and J lost 8 bases, with 17 bases between them. They got blood RNA out of unsorted whole blood and also pulled out germline DNA.

This clonotype was sampled from a woman in her 30s with primary liver carcinoma and hepatitis B virus infection. This chain connects TRBV12-3 or TRBV12-4 to TRBJ2-7, with D possibly TRBD2 on 5 matching bases. Sequencing was carried out using peripheral blood. Here the CDR3 DNA reads TGTGCCAGCAGTTTTCTCGGGATGGCCAGTAAGCAGTACTTC. Its translation is CASSFLGMASKQYF.